These 24 T cell receptor beta chains were sequenced from one sample in a study of vaccination effects on CD4 cells after COVID-19. Which antigens these TCRs recognize remains unknown. On roughly day 10 of culture, CD4+ T cells were separated out. As their vaccination, participants received two doses of either BNT162b2 or mRNA-1273. TCRdb's copy holds only in-frame clones and misses some; the assay was immunoSEQ multiplex PCR. Among tens of thousands of clones listed, around two thirds were seen once. The input for sequencing was CD4+ T cells from PBMCs cultured without peptide, taken after COVID-19 vaccination. These TCRs come from a human donor who received a COVID-19 vaccine.

This clone was seen only a few times. The chain joins TRBV11-2 to TRBJ2-7; a weak D match, TRBD1 (6 bases). V was cut by 4 bases and J by 2 bases, with 21 bases left in between. CDR1 and CDR2 (germline): SGHAT, FQNNGV. The CDR3 contains 17 residues. CDR3 sequence: CASSSSLEIGGTYEQYF. CDR3 in DNA: TGTGCCAGCAGCTCCAGCCTAGAGATAGGGGGAACCTACGAGCAGTACTTC.

This clone appeared a few times. This rearrangement joins TRBV30 to TRBJ1-3, with D tentatively TRBD1 (6 bases). Germline CDR1 GTSNPN, CDR2 SVGIG (reference sequence). The V end lost 1 base, the J end lost 2 bases, and 6 bases lay between the germline ends. This CDR3 spans 13 amino acids. CDR3 sequence: CAWSGQAGNTIYF. In DNA, the CDR3 is TGTGCCTGGAGTGGACAGGCTGGAAACACCATATATTTT. Looking up the rest from reference TRBV30 and TRBJ1-3 gives the full variable domain: SQTIHQWPATLVQPVGSPLSLECTVEGTSNPNLYWYRQAAGRGLQLLFYSVGIGQISSEVPQNLSASRPQDRQFILSSKKLLLSDSGFYLCAWSGQAGNTIYFGEGSWLTVV.

CDR3 sequence (DNA): TGCGCCAGCACCGATCGGGGGGGCGGAGAGACCCAGTACTTC. Amino acids: CASTDRGGGETQYF. V and J are TRBV5-1 and TRBJ2-5, with 8 bases identical to TRBD2. The V segment lost 6 bases and the J segment 4 bases; nucleotides outside the gene matches: 8. The germline V gene encodes CDR1 SGHRS and CDR2 YFSETQ. This CDR3 is 14 amino acids long.

The genes are TRBV24-1 and TRBJ2-3; unclear D gene. V was pared by 0 bases and J by 0 bases, with 15 bases between. Germline CDR1 KGHDR, CDR2 SFDVKD. The CDR3 spans 18 residues. CDR3 coding DNA: TGTGCCACCAGTGATTTGCAATTTGACAAACAAAGCACAGATACGCAGTATTTT. This translates into CATSDLQFDKQSTDTQYF.

The chain employs TRBV28 and TRBJ2-4, with 8 bases identical to TRBD2. V shed 3 bases and J 1 base; nucleotides not matched to a gene: 2. Germline CDR1 is MDHEN and CDR2 is SYDVKM. CDR3 size: 15 residues. DNA of the CDR3: TGTGCCAGCAGTTTTGGCGGGAGGGCCAAAAACATTCAGTACTTC. Translating it yields CASSFGGRAKNIQYF.

This chain connects TRBV15 to TRBJ2-1; either TRBD1 or TRBD2 may supply D (6 bases each). The V gene lost 1 base and the J gene lost 0 bases, with 10 bases spanning the gap. The CDR3 has 16 amino acids. Germline assignment: CDR1 LNHNV and CDR2 YYDKDF (reference sequence). The CDR3 protein is CATSRGGRGSYNEQFF. For the CDR3, the DNA is TGTGCCACCAGCAGAGGGGGGCGGGGCTCCTACAATGAGCAGTTCTTC. Full variable domain (outside the CDR3, taken from reference TRBV15 and TRBJ2-1): DAMVIQNPRYQVTQFGKPVTLSCSQTLNHNVMYWYQQKSSQAPKLLFHYYDKDFNNEADTPDNFQSRRPNTSFCFLDIRSPGLGDTAMYLCATSRGGRGSYNEQFFGPGTRLTVL.

The V and J genes are TRBV4-1 and TRBJ2-1; D gene uncertain. Germline-derived CDR1 and CDR2 are MGHRA and YSYEKL. V lost 0 bases, J lost 1 base, and 7 bases lay in between. This CDR3 has 15 amino acids. CDR3 loop: CASSQEIVSYNEQFF. The CDR3 coding sequence is TGCGCCAGCAGCCAAGAAATCGTATCCTACAATGAGCAGTTCTTC.

About this clone: One junction end does not reproduce the germline sequence, and a read error may be involved. V usage is TRBV7-7 and J usage is TRBJ2-1; D ambiguous. Germline CDR1 SSHAT, CDR2 FNYEAQ (reference sequence). The CDR3 consists of 15 residues. CDR3 residues: CASSPGRRSYNEQFF. The CDR3, as DNA: TGTGCTAGCAGCCCCGGACGGCGCTCCTACAATGAGCAGTTCTTC.

V usage is TRBV2 and J usage is TRBJ2-7; 11 positions agree with TRBD2. Germline V gene sequence: CDR1 SNHLY, CDR2 FYNNEI. Trimming removed 1 base from V and 6 bases from J; junction bases left unmatched: 8. This CDR3 region has 16 residues. CDR3 region: CASSEGGTSGLGEQYF. CDR3 DNA: TGTGCCAGCAGTGAAGGGGGGACTAGCGGCTTAGGCGAGCAGTACTTC. The whole variable domain, filled in from reference TRBV2 and TRBJ2-7, reads EPEVTQTPSHQVTQMGQEVILRCVPISNHLYFYWYRQILGQKVEFLVSFYNNEISEKSEIFDDQFSVERPDGSNFTLKIRSTKLEDSAMYFCASSEGGTSGLGEQYFGPGTRLTVT.

The V call is TRBV6-5, the J call TRBJ1-3; D is undetermined. V was pared by 6 bases and J by 0 bases, with 9 bases between. This CDR3 is 14 amino acids long. Germline loops: CDR1 MNHEY, CDR2 SVGAGI. CDR3 coding DNA: TGTGCCAGCAGCCTGGGAGCCTCTGGAAACACCATATATTTT. Its translation is CASSLGASGNTIYF.

V gene TRBV15 combines with J gene TRBJ1-1; weak D call: TRBD1 (6 bases). The CDR3 contains 15 residues. CDR1 LNHNV and CDR2 YYDKDF come from the germline V gene (reference sequence). Between the trimmed V and J ends, which lost 2 bases and 0 bases, there was a span of 10 bases. The CDR3 nucleotides are TGTGCCACCAGCAGAAGCCAGGGGATGAACACTGAAGCTTTCTTT. Amino acid sequence: CATSRSQGMNTEAFF.

The rearrangement uses TRBV11-1 and TRBJ2-3; D is possibly TRBD2 (5 bases). Germline values: CDR1 SGHAT, CDR2 FQDESV (reference sequence). V was cut by 8 bases and J by 8 bases, with 17 bases left in between. The CDR3 consists of 13 residues. The CDR3 sequence: CASGVTDSLTQYF. The DNA for the CDR3 is TGTGCCAGCGGCGTAACGGACTCCCTTACGCAGTATTTT.

The J gene is TRBJ1-3, the V gene TRBV4-1; possible D gene TRBD1, 6 bases. Germline loops: CDR1 MGHRA, CDR2 YSYEKL. Trimming shortened V by 1 base and J by 8 bases, and 15 bases separated the two germline ends. This CDR3 region has 15 residues. The DNA of the CDR3 is TGCGCCAGCAGCCAAGGAGAGAGGGGGAAGTACACCATATATTTT. Its protein product is CASSQGERGKYTIYF.

The chain combines TRBV11-3 with TRBJ2-3, with TRBD2 matching 10 bases. V trimming: 3 bases; J trimming: 7 bases; junction bases outside the gene matches: 1. Germline CDR1 SGHNT, CDR2 YENEEA. The CDR3 extends over 13 amino acids. The CDR3 coding sequence is TGTGCCAGCAGCTTTAGCGGGAGGAATACGCAGTATTTT. Translated: CASSFSGRNTQYF. Combining the CDR3 with reference TRBV11-3 and TRBJ2-3 gives the whole variable domain EAGVVQSPRYKIIEKKQPVAFWCNPISGHNTLYWYLQNLGQGPELLIRYENEEAVDDSQLPKDRFSAERLKGVDSTLKIQPAELGDSAVYLCASSFSGRNTQYFGPGTRLTVL.

The rearrangement uses TRBV30 and TRBJ1-4, with D possibly being TRBD1 (5 bases). V lost 1 base to trimming and J lost 8 bases, with 20 bases between them. CDR3 size: 16 residues. Germline V CDR1 and CDR2: GTSNPN, SVGIG (reference sequence). The CDR3 sequence is CAWSGFSREREEKLFF. The CDR3 nucleotides read TGTGCCTGGAGTGGTTTCTCCAGGGAGAGAGAGGAAAAACTGTTTTTT.

DNA of the CDR3: TGTGCCAGCAGCCAGGGAACGAATGAGCAGTTCTTC. This gives the protein CASSQGTNEQFF. The chain has TRBV6-2 or TRBV6-3 and TRBJ2-1, with D tentatively TRBD1 (5 bases). CDR3 length equals 12 residues. V was shortened by 6 bases and J by 7 bases, with 10 bases between the two germline ends. Germline V gives CDR1 MNHEY, CDR2 SVGEGT.

The chain is built from TRBV28 and TRBJ1-2, with 9 nucleotides matching TRBD1. The CDR3 runs to 14 residues. J lost 4 bases, V lost 6 bases, and 6 bases had no gene match. The germline V gene has CDR1 MDHEN and CDR2 SYDVKM. CDR3 sequence (DNA): TGTGCCAGCAGCTTAAACAGGGGGCCCTATGGCTACACCTTC. Amino acids: CASSLNRGPYGYTF.

This clone was detected only once. This chain joins TRBV19 and TRBJ1-1; D gene unclear. The CDR3 has 17 residues. Germline V gene lookup returns CDR1 LNHDA and CDR2 SQIVND (reference sequence). Trimming removed 3 bases from V and 0 bases from J, with 17 bases in between. The CDR3 is CASSMPTLQRLNTEAFF. DNA of the CDR3: TGTGCCAGTAGTATGCCCACCTTGCAACGGTTGAACACTGAAGCTTTCTTT.

The chain has TRBV6-5 and TRBJ2-1; no reliable D call. The V gene lost 2 bases and the J gene lost 7 bases, with 0 bases spanning the gap. The germline V gene has CDR1 MNHEY and CDR2 SVGAGI. This CDR3 has 10 residues. CDR3 residues: CASSYNEQFF. The CDR3 DNA is TGTGCCAGCAGTTACAATGAGCAGTTCTTC.

The DNA of the CDR3 is TGTGCCAGCAGTGGCCCCGGGACAGGGGGACGTTCACCCCTCCACTTT. This sequence encodes CASSGPGTGGRSPLHF. V is TRBV25-1 and J is TRBJ1-6; 11 nucleotides match TRBD1. J lost 9 bases, V lost 4 bases, and 8 bases had no gene match. Per the germline V gene, CDR1 is MGHDK and CDR2 is SYGVNS. The CDR3 is 16 residues long.

This chain uses TRBV7-9 with TRBJ1-6; D remains unclear. V lost 6 bases, J lost 7 bases, and 7 bases lay in between. The V gene's germline CDR1 is SEHNR and CDR2 FQNEAQ (reference sequence). This CDR3 contains 12 residues. This chain's CDR3 is CASSSGNSPLHF. CDR3 coding DNA: TGTGCCAGCAGTTCTGGAAATTCACCCCTCCACTTT.

The chain recombines TRBV7-8 with TRBJ1-2; D is perhaps TRBD1 (5 bases). From germline, CDR1 is SGHVS and CDR2 FQNEAQ. With 5 bases removed from V and 8 bases from J, the gap between germline ends came to 9 bases. CDR3 size: 11 residues. The CDR3 reads CASSRREGYTF. As DNA, the CDR3 is TGTGCCAGCAGCCGCAGGGAGGGCTACACCTTC.

The rearrangement uses TRBV28 and TRBJ1-2; 9 nucleotides match TRBD1. The CDR3 has 16 amino acids. CDR1 MDHEN and CDR2 SYDVKM come from the germline V gene. V trimming: 3 bases; J trimming: 8 bases; junction bases outside the gene matches: 13. CDR3 in amino acids: CASSLAPGQGGGGYTF. In nucleotides, the CDR3 is TGTGCCAGCAGTTTGGCCCCGGGACAGGGCGGGGGCGGCTACACCTTC.

The genes are TRBV7-9 and TRBJ1-5, with 8 bases identical to TRBD1. Germline trimming cut 5 bases from V and 7 bases from J; bases unmatched to any gene: 4. Germline CDR1 and CDR2: SEHNR and FQNEAQ (reference sequence). The CDR3 has 13 amino acids. CDR3 loop: CASSGQGNQPQHF. The CDR3 nucleotides read TGTGCCAGCAGCGGACAGGGAAACCAGCCCCAGCATTTT.